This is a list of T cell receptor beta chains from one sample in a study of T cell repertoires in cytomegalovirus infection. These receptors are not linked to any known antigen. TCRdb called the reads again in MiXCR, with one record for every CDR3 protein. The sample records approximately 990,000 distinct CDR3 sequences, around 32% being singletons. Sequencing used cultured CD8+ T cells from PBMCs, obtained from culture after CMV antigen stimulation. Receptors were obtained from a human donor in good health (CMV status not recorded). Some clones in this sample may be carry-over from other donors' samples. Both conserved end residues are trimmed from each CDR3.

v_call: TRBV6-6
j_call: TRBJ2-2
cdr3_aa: ASSTGGFNTGELF

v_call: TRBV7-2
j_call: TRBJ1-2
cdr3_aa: ASSDPGTGDNYGYT

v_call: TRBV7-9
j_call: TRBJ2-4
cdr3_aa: ASSLPGTGKNIQY

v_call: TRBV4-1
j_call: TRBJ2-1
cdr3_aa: ASSPLAGGGEEQF

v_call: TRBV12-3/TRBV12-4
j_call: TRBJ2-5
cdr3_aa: ASSPTGLGGTQY

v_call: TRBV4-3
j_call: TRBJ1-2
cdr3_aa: ASSQGTGGNYGYT

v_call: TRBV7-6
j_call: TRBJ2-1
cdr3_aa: ASSLAGLAYNEQF

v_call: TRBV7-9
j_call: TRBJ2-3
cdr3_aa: ASSSTSGVSTDTQY

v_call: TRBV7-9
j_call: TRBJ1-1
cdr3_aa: ASSLAGARDTEAF

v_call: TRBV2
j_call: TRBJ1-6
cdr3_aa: ASSEKGGSSYNSPLH

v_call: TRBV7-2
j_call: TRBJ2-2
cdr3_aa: ASSLTTGDRTGELF

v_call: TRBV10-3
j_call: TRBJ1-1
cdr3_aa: AITDSEETEAF

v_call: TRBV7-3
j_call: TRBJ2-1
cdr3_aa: ASSFRDRIMDEQF

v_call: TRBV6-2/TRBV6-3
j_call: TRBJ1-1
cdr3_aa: AGALGGRATEAF

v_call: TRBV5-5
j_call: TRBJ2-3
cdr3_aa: ATTVSTDTQY

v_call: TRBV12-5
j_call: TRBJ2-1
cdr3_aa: ASGLERTRRDNEQF

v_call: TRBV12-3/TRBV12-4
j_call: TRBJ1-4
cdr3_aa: ASWGPGPTPDTNEKLF

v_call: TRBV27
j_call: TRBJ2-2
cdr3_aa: ASSLTNANTGELF

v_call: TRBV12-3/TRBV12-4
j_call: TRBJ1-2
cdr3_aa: ASSPGPLHGYT

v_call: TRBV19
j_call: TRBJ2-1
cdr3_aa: ASSPGQGPPYNEQF

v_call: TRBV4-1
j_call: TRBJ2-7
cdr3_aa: ASSQDPGRGAYEQY

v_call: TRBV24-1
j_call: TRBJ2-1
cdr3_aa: ATSDLPREGGNEQF

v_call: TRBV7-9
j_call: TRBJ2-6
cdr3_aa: ASSTREGTVSGANVLT

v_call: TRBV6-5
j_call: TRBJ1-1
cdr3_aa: ASSFQGQEAF

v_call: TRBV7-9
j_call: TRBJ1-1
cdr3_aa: ASSLSPGVVTEAF

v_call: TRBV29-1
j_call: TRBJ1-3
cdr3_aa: SVEEAGSGNTIY

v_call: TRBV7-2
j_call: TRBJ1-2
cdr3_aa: ASSQIIGALSGYT

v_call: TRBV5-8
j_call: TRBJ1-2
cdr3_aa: ASAADWGYT

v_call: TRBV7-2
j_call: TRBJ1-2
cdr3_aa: ASSSHRGYGYT

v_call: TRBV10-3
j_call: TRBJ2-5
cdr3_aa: AIRSAGGQETQY

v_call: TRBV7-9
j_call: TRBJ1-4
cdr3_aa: ASSPVSGRPNEKLF